A single sample is the source of the 9 T cell receptor beta chains below, sequenced in a study of blood T cell repertoires in COVID-19. Libraries were prepared by immunoSEQ multiplex PCR; TCRdb keeps only in-frame clonotypes and omits some of them. The table has just under 350,000 clones, around 87% seen once. Sequencing used peripheral blood. Every receptor here comes from a woman aged 45 to 65 with COVID-19, enrolled during active disease.

This chain uses TRBV30 with TRBJ2-5, with TRBD1 matching 10 bases. The CDR3 is 13 residues long. V lost 6 bases, J lost 4 bases, and 5 bases stayed unmatched. The germline gives CDR1 GTSNPN, CDR2 SVGIG (reference sequence). The CDR3 here is CACRGTGVETQYF. Written as DNA, the CDR3 is TGTGCCTGTCGAGGGACAGGGGTAGAGACCCAGTACTTC.

This clone was detected only once. This sequence joins TRBV5-1 and TRBJ1-6; possibly TRBD1 for D (6 bases). Germline assignment: CDR1 SGHRS and CDR2 YFSETQ. V gave up 0 bases and J gave up 2 bases, with 6 bases separating them. This CDR3 region has 15 residues. The CDR3 protein is CASSLGQAYNSPLHF. Here the CDR3 DNA reads TGCGCCAGCAGCTTGGGACAGGCCTATAATTCACCCCTCCACTTT. Complete variable domain (other parts from reference TRBV5-1 and TRBJ1-6): KAGVTQTPRYLIKTRGQQVTLSCSPISGHRSVSWYQQTPGQGLQFLFEYFSETQRNKGNFPGRFSGRQFSNSRSEMNVSTLELGDSALYLCASSLGQAYNSPLHFGNGTRLTVT.

The chain uses TRBV6-6 and TRBJ1-4; D not resolved. The germline gives CDR1 MNHNY, CDR2 SVGAGI (reference sequence). Trimming cost V 8 bases and J 4 bases, with 11 bases left between them. The CDR3 contains 13 residues. Here the CDR3 reads CASSDGDNEKLFF. The CDR3 DNA sequence: TGTGCCAGCTCCGACGGAGATAATGAAAAACTGTTTTTT.

V is TRBV7-2 and J is TRBJ1-5, with a possible D match to TRBD1 (5 bases). Germline CDR1 and CDR2: SGHTA and FQGNSA. The V gene lost 2 bases and the J gene lost 3 bases, with 11 bases spanning the gap. The CDR3 sequence is 15 residues long. This CDR3 is CASSLIADINQPQHF. The CDR3 DNA reads TGTGCCAGCAGCTTAATCGCGGACATCAATCAGCCCCAGCATTTT.

The genes are TRBV12-3 or TRBV12-4 and TRBJ2-4, with D possibly being TRBD1 (6 bases). The CDR3 length is 13 residues. V was cut by 4 bases and J by 13 bases, with 17 bases left in between. DNA for the CDR3: TGTGCCAGCAGTTCATACCGGGACACCAGACAGTACTTC. It codes for CASSSYRDTRQYF.

V is TRBV7-2 and J is TRBJ1-1; D is ambiguous. This CDR3 has 13 residues. CDR1 is SGHTA and CDR2 is FQGNSA in the germline V gene. The V end lost 3 bases, the J end lost 1 base, and 6 bases lay between the germline ends. The chain's CDR3 is CASSFGGNTEAFF. In nucleotides, the CDR3 is TGTGCCAGCAGCTTCGGCGGGAACACTGAAGCTTTCTTT.

V gene TRBV7-3 combines with J gene TRBJ2-2; TRBD2 aligns across 8 bases. Germline V gene sequence: CDR1 SGHTA, CDR2 FQGTGA. The CDR3 is 16 amino acids. The trim removed 1 base at V and 6 bases at J, leaving 7 bases unmatched. This chain's CDR3 is CASSLSGRINAGELFF. CDR3 coding DNA: TGTGCCAGCAGCTTAAGCGGGAGGATTAATGCCGGGGAGCTGTTTTTT.

The chain links TRBV27 to TRBJ2-6; D gene uncertain. This CDR3 contains 15 residues. The V end was cut by 3 bases, the J end by 0 bases, with 6 bases between. Germline lookup yields CDR1 MNHEY and CDR2 SMNVEV (reference sequence). The CDR3 loop is CASSFWSSGANVLTF. DNA of the CDR3: TGTGCCAGCAGTTTTTGGAGCTCTGGGGCCAACGTCCTGACTTTC.

The chain is built from TRBV4-3 and TRBJ2-7, with TRBD2 matching 10 bases. CDR3 length equals 15 residues. Germline V CDR1 and CDR2: LGHNA, YSLEER. The junction had 2 bases not matched to a gene; V was cut back by 3 bases and J by 0 bases. The CDR3 nucleotides read TGCGCCAGCAGCCAGGGACTAGCGAGCTCCTACGAGCAGTACTTC. It specifies CASSQGLASSYEQYF.